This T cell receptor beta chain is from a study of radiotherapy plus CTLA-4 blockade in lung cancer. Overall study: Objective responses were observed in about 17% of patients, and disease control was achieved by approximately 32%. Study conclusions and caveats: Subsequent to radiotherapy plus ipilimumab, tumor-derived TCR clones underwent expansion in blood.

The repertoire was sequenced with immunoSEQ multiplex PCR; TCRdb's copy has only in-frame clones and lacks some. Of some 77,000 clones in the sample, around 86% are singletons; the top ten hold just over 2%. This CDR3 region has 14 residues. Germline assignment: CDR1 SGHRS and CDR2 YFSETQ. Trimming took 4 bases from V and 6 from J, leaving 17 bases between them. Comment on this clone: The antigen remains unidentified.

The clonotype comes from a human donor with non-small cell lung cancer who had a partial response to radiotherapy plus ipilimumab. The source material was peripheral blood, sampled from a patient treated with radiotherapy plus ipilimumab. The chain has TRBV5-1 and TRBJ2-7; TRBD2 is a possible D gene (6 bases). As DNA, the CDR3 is TGCGCCAGCAGCGCACCGACTAGGGTGGCCGAGCAGTACTTC. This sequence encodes CASSAPTRVAEQYF.